One TCR beta chain is described in this entry. TCRdb recomputed calls from the 5' RACE reads with MiXCR, one row per CDR3 protein. The data contain 340,000 or so distinct CDR3 sequences, 13% of them seen just once; the ten biggest clones take up about 21%. This entry is derived from a study of T-cell memory formation after mild COVID-19. Study summary: Clustering of TCRs was largely donor specific.

The CDR3 loop spans 13 amino acids. Germline values: CDR1 SGHTA, CDR2 FQGNSA. Trimming at V came to 5 bases and at J to 3 bases, leaving 3 bases not matched to a gene. The sequence was obtained from a man younger than 35 who had mild COVID-19 (a few samples of this study predate the infection). Cell type and time point are not known. Sequencing was carried out using PBMCs or a T cell subset sorted from them (not recorded which). The chain carries TRBV7-2 and TRBJ1-2, with TRBD1 identical over 7 bases. The DNA for the CDR3 is TGTGCCAGCAGCCAGACAGGGTACTATGGCTACACCTTC. Protein product: CASSQTGYYGYTF. Looking up the rest from reference TRBV7-2 and TRBJ1-2 gives the full variable domain: GAGVSQSPSNKVTEKGKDVELRCDPISGHTALYWYRQSLGQGLEFLIYFQGNSAPDKSGLPSDRFSAERTGGSVSTLTIQRTQQEDSAVYLCASSQTGYYGYTFGSGTRLTVV.